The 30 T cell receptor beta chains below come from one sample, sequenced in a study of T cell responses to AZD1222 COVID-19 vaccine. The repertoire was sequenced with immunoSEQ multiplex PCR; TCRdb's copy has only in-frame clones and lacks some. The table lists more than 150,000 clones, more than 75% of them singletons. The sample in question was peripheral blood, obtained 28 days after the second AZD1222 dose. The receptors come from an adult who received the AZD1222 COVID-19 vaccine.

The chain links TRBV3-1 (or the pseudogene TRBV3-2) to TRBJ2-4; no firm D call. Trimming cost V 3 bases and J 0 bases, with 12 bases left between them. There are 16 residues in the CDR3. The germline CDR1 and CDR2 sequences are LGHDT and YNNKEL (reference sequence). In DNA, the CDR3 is TGTGCCAGCAGCCAGGCTAGGGCTCTAGCCAAAAACATTCAGTACTTC. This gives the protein CASSQARALAKNIQYF.

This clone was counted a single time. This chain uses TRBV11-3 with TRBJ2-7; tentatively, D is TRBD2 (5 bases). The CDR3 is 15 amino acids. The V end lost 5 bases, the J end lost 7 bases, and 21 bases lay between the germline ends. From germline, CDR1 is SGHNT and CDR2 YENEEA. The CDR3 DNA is TGTGCCAGCAGCACGGGTCGAGGGCGCACGGAAGAGCAGTACTTC. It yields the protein CASSTGRGRTEEQYF.

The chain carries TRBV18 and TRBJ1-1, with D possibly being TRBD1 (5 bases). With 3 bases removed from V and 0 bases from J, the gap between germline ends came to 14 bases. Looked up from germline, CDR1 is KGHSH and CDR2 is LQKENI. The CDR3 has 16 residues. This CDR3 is CASSPIGGGMNTEAFF. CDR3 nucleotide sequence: TGTGCCAGCTCACCCATCGGGGGAGGTATGAACACTGAAGCTTTCTTT.

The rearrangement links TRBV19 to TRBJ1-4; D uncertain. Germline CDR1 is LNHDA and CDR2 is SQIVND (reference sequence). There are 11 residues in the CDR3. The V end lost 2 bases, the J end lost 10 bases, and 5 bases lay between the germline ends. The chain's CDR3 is CASSISGKLFF. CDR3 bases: TGTGCCAGTAGTATATCGGGAAAACTGTTTTTT.

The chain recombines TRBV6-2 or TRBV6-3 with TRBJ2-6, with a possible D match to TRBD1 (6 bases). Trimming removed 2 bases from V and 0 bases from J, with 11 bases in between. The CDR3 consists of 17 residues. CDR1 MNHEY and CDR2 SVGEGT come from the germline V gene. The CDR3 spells CASSYGTSISGANVLTF. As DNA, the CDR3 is TGTGCCAGCAGTTACGGGACATCAATCTCTGGGGCCAACGTCCTGACTTTC.

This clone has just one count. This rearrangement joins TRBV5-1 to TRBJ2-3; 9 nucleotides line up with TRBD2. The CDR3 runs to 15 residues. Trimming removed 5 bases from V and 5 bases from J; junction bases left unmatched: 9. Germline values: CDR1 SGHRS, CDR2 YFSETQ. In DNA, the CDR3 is TGCGCCAGCAGAGCGGGCGGGAGGGTTGGAGATACGCAGTATTTT. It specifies CASRAGGRVGDTQYF.

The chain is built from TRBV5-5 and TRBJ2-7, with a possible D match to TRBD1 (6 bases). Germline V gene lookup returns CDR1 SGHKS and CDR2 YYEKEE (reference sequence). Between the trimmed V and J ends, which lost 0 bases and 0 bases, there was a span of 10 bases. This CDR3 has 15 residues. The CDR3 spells CASSLVQGSSYEQYF. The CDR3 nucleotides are TGTGCCAGCAGCTTGGTTCAGGGGAGCTCCTACGAGCAGTACTTC.

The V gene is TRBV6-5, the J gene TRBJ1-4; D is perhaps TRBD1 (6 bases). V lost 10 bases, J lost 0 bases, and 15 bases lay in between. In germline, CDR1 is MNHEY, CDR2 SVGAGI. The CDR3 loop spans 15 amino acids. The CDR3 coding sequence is TGTGCCACTTCGGGGGCGTCAGCAACTAATGAAAAACTGTTTTTT. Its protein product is CATSGASATNEKLFF.

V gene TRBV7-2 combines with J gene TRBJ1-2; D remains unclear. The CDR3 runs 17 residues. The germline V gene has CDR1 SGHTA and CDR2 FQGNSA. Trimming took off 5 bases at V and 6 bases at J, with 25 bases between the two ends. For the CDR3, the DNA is TGTGCCAGCAGCCTTCTTAGCTCGGGAATTTTGTTTAATGGCTACACCTTC. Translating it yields CASSLLSSGILFNGYTF.

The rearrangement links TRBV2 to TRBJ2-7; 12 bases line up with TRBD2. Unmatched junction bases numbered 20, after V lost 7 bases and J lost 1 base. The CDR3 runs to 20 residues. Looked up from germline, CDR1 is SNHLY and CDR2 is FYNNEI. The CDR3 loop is CASTTGIVPGLAGRSYEQYF. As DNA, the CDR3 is TGTGCCAGCACCACAGGGATTGTCCCGGGACTAGCGGGTCGATCCTACGAGCAGTACTTC.

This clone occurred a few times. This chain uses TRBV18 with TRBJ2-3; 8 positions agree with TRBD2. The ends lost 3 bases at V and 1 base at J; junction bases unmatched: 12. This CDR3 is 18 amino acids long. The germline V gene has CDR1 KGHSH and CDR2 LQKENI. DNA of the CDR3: TGTGCCAGCTCACCGGGCCCCCGACTAGCGTCGCGCACAGATACGCAGTATTTT. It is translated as CASSPGPRLASRTDTQYF.

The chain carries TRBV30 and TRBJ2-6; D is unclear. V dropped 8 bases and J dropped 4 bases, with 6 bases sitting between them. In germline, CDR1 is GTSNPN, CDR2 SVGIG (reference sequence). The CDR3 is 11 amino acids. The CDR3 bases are TGTGCCGGCAAGGGGGCCAACGTCCTGACTTTC. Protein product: CAGKGANVLTF.

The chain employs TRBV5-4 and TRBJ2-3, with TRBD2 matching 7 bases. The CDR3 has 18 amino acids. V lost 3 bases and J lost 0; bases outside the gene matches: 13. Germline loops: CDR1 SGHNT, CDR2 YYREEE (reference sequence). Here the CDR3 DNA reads TGTGCCAGCAGCTCCCCACAGCGGGGCAACCCTAGCACAGATACGCAGTATTTT. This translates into CASSSPQRGNPSTDTQYF.

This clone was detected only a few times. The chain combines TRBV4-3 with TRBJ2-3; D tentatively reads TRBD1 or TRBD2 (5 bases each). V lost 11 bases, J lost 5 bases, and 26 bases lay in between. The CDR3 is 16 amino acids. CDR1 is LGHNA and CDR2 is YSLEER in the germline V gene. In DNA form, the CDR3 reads TGCGCCGGACTCCGGGGCGGCCCCGAAAATGAAGATACGCAGTATTTT. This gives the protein CAGLRGGPENEDTQYF.

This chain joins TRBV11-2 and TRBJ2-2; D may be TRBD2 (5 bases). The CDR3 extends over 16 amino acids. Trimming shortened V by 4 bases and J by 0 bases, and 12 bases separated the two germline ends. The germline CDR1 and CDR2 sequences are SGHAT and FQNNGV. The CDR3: CASSSLPGTNTGELFF. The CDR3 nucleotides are TGTGCCAGCAGCTCACTACCGGGGACGAACACCGGGGAGCTGTTTTTT.

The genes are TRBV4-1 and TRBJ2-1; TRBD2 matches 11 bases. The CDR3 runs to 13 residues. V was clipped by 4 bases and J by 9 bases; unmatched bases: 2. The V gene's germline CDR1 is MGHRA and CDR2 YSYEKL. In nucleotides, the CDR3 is TGCGCCAGCAGCCTAGCGGGAGGGAGTGAGCAGTTCTTC. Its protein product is CASSLAGGSEQFF.

This CDR3 reads CASSFTANTGELFF. The CDR3 coding sequence is TGTGCCAGCAGCTTCACAGCGAACACCGGGGAGCTGTTTTTT. V gene TRBV5-6 combines with J gene TRBJ2-2; D gene unclear. Germline lookup yields CDR1 SGHDT and CDR2 YYEEEE. V was clipped by 2 bases and J by 0 bases, with 5 bases between them. The CDR3 has 14 amino acids.

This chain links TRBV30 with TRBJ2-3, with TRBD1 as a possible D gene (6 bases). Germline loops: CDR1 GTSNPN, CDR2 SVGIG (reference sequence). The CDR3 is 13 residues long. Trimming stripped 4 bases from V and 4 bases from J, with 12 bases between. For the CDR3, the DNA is TGTGCCTGGACACAGGGTAGCGCAGATACGCAGTATTTT. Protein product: CAWTQGSADTQYF.

For the CDR3, the DNA is TGTGCCAGCAGCAAAAGGAGACAGCCCACCGGGGAGCTGTTTTTT. Translation: CASSKRRQPTGELFF. The genes are TRBV7-2 and TRBJ2-2; D might be TRBD1 (5 bases). Deletions cut 5 bases from V and 4 bases from J, with 14 bases between. The CDR3 spans 15 residues. Germline values: CDR1 SGHTA, CDR2 FQGNSA. Filled out from reference TRBV7-2 and TRBJ2-2, the complete variable domain reads GAGVSQSPSNKVTEKGKDVELRCDPISGHTALYWYRQSLGQGLEFLIYFQGNSAPDKSGLPSDRFSAERTGGSVSTLTIQRTQQEDSAVYLCASSKRRQPTGELFFGEGSRLTVL.

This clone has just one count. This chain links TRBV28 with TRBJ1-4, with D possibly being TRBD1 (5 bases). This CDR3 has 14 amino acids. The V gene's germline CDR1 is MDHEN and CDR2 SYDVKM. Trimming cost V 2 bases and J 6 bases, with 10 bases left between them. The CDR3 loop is CASSLVGRDEKLFF. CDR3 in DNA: TGTGCCAGCAGTTTAGTCGGCAGGGATGAAAAACTGTTTTTT.

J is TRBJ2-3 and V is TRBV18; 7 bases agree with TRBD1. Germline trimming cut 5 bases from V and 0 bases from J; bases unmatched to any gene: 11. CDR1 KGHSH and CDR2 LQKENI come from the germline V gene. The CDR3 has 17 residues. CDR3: CASSFTTGQHSTDTQYF. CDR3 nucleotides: TGTGCCAGCTCATTCACAACGGGACAGCATAGCACAGATACGCAGTATTTT. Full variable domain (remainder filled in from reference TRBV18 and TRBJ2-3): NAGVMQNPRHLVRRRGQEARLRCSPMKGHSHVYWYRQLPEEGLKFMVYLQKENIIDESGMPKERFSAEFPKEGPSILRIQQVVRGDSAAYFCASSFTTGQHSTDTQYFGPGTRLTVL.

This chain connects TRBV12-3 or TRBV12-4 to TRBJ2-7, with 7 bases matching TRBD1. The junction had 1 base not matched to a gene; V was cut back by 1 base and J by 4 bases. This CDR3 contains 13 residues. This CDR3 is CASSLGQGYEQYF. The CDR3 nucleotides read TGTGCCAGCAGTTTAGGACAGGGTTACGAGCAGTACTTC.

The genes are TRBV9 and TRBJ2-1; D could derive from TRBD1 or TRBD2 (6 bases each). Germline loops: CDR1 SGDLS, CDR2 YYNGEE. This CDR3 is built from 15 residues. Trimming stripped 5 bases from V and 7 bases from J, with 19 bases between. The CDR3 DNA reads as TGTGCCAGCAGTCCTACCCCCACAGGGAGGAATGAGCAGTTCTTC. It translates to CASSPTPTGRNEQFF.

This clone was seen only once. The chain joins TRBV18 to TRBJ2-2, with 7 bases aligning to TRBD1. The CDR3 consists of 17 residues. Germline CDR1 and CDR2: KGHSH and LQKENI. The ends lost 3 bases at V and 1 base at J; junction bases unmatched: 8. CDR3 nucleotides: TGTGCCAGCTCACCCTTCACAGGGGCTGGGAACACCGGGGAGCTGTTTTTT. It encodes CASSPFTGAGNTGELFF.

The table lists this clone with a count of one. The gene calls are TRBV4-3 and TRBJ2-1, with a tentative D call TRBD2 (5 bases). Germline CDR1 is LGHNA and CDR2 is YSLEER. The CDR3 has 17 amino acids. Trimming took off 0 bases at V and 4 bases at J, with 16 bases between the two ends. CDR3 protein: CASSQESAGGRYNEQFF. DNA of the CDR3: TGCGCCAGCAGCCAAGAAAGCGCCGGAGGAAGGTACAATGAGCAGTTCTTC.

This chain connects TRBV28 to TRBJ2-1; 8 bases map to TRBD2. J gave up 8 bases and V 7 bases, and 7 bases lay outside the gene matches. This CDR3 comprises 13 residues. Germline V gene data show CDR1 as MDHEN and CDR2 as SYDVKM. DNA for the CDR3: TGTGCCAGCATCCGGGAGGGTCTCCATGAGCAGTTCTTC. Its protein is CASIREGLHEQFF.

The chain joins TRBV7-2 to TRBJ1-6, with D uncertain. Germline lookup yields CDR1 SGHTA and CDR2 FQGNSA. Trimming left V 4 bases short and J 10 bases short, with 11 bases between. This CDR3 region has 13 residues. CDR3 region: CASSSPQGSPLHF. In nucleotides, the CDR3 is TGTGCCAGCAGCTCCCCCCAAGGGTCACCCCTCCACTTT.

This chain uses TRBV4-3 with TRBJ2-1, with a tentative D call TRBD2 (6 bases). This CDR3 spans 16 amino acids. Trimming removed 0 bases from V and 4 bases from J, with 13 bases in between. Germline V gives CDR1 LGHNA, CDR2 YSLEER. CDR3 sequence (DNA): TGCGCCAGCAGCCAAGATTGGCGGGGAAAGTACAATGAGCAGTTCTTC. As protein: CASSQDWRGKYNEQFF.

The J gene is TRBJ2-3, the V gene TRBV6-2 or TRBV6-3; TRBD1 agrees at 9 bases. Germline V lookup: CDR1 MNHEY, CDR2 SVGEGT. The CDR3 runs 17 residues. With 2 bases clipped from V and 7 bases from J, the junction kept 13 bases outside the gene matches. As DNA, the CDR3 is TGTGCCAGCAGTTACCCCCCAGGGACAGGGCCCCCCTATACGCAGTATTTT. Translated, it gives CASSYPPGTGPPYTQYF.

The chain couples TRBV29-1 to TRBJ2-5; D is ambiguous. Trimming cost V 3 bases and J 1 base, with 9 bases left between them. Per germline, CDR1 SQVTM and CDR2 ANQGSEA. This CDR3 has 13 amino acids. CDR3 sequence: CSVDFGSQETQYF. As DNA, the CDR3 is TGCAGCGTTGACTTTGGTAGCCAAGAGACCCAGTACTTC. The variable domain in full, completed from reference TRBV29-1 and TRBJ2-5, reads SAVISQKPSRDICQRGTSLTIQCQVDSQVTMMFWYRQQPGQSLTLIATANQGSEATYESGFVIDKFPISRPNLTFSTLTVSNMSPEDSSIYLCSVDFGSQETQYFGPGTRLLVL.